Described below is a single T cell receptor (beta chain) sequence and its context. The CDR3 regions of TCR beta were amplified from RNA transcripts. The primer set for the first-round RT-PCR of the TCR CDR3 was HTBI. TCRdb called the multiplex PCR reads again in MiXCR, with one record for every CDR3 protein. This sample carries about 510,000 distinct CDR3 sequences, 11% to 15% of them seen once, and the ten largest clones take roughly 14%. The J segment lost 5 bases and the V segment lost 7 bases, leaving 6 bases of the junction unmatched. The CDR3 runs 13 residues. Germline V gene lookup returns CDR1 SQVTM and CDR2 ANQGSEA. Absence of ophthalmopathy progression within 18 months defined stable Graves' hyperthyroidism. This specimen comes from a study of T cells in Graves' hyperthyroidism and ophthalmopathy.

The clonotype was recovered from a woman aged 40-49 years with Graves' hyperthyroidism. The sample was blood. The gene calls are TRBV29-1 and TRBJ2-2; TRBD1 aligns across 8 bases. For the CDR3, the DNA is TGCAGCGCCGACAGGGGCGGAACCGGGGAGCTGTTTTTT. It encodes CSADRGGTGELFF.